This T cell receptor beta chain stems from a study of blood T cells in healthy people across ages. Study-wide results and caveats: The lack of PBMC sorting stopped any conclusive naive versus antigen-experienced comparison.

Regarding this clonotype: Its antigen is still unknown.

Together with a sample-barcoded 5' primer, a J-beta primer mix was included in a second PCR lasting about 6 to 11 cycles. All samples yielded 3 million or more CDR3-containing paired-end reads. TCRdb itself ran the 5' RACE reads through MiXCR, one entry per CDR3 protein. The repertoire has 550,000 to 650,000 distinct CDR3 sequences, around 31% of them found once; the top ten carry approximately 14%. Trimming left V 1 base short and J 0 bases short, with 10 bases between. The V gene's germline CDR1 is LGHDT and CDR2 YNNKEL (reference sequence). The CDR3 covers 15 residues. This chain links TRBV3-1 with TRBJ2-7; D ambiguous. The source of this sequence is a woman at least 80 years old in good health. Sequenced: blood. CDR3 sequence: CASSQADGASYEQYF. The CDR3 DNA is TGTGCCAGCAGCCAAGCAGACGGAGCCTCCTACGAGCAGTACTTC.